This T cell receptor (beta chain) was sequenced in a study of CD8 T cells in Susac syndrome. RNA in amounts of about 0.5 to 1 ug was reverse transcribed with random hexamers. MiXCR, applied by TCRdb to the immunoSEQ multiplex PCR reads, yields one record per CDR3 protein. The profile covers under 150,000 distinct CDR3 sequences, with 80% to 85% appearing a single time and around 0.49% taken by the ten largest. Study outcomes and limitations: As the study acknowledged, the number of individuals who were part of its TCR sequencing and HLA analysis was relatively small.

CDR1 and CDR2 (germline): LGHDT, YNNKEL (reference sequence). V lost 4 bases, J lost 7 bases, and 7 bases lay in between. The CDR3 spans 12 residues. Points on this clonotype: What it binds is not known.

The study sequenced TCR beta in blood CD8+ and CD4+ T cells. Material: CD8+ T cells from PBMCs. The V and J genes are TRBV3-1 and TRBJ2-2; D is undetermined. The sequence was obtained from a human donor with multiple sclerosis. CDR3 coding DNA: TGTGCCAGCAGCCCCCGTATCGGGGAGCTGTTTTTT. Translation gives CASSPRIGELFF.